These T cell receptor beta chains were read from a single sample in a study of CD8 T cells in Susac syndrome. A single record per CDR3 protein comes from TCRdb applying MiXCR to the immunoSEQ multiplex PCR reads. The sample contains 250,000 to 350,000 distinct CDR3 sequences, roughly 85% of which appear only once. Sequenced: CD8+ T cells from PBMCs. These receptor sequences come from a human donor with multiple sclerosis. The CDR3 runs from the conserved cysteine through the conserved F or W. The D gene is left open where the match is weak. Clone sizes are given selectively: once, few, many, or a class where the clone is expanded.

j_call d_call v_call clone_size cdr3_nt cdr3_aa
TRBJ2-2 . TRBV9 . TGTGCCAGCAGCGACACCGGGGGTAACACCGGGGAGCTGTTTTTT CASSDTGGNTGELFF
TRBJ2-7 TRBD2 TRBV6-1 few TGTGCCAGCCAACCCTTTCGGGAGGGCCTCGACGAGCAGTACTTC CASQPFREGLDEQYF
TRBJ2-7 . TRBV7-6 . TGTGCCAGCAGCCAGGGGGGTAGCGGGTTCGAGCAGTACTTC CASSQGGSGFEQYF
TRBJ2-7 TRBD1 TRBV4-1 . TGCGCCAGCAGCCAAGAAGGGGGCCAGTACGAGCAGTACTTC CASSQEGGQYEQYF
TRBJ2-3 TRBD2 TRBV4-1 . TGCGCCAGCAGCTTAGGGACTACCAGCACAGATACGCAGTATTTT CASSLGTTSTDTQYF
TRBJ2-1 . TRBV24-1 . TGTGCCACCAGTGATTTAGGGGACACGAGCTCCTACAATGAGCAGTTCTTC CATSDLGDTSSYNEQFF
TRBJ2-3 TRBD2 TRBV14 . TGTGCCAGCAGCCAATATAGCGGGAGTGGGACAGATACGCAGTATTTT CASSQYSGSGTDTQYF
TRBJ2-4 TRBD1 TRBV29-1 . TGCAGCGCCACACGCCCTGGGGACAGGCTGTTTTTAGCCAAAAACATTCAGTACTTC CSATRPGDRLFLAKNIQYF
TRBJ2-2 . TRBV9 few TGTGCCACCTCCCGGGGGGCGGGCACCGGGGAGCTGTTTTTT CATSRGAGTGELFF
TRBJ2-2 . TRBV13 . TGTGCCAGCAGCTCTGAGCGACTTCAGAACACCGGGGAGCTGTTTTTT CASSSERLQNTGELFF
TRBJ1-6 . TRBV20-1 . TGCAGTGCTAGACCCAGATACAATTCACCCCTCCACTTT CSARPRYNSPLHF
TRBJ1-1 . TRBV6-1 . TGTGCCAGCAGTGAATATAGGTTGATGAACACTGAAGCTTTCTTT CASSEYRLMNTEAFF
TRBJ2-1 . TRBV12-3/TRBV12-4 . TGTGCCAGCACCCGAGGGGCCGGGCACAATGAGCAGTTCTTC CASTRGAGHNEQFF
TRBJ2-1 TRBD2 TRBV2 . TGTGCCAGCAGCCATCACCCGTCGGGGAGCGGGAGGGCCTCCTACAATGAGCAGTTCTTC CASSHHPSGSGRASYNEQFF
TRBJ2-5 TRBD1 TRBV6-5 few TGTGCCAGCAGTTCTTACGACAGGGTCCAAGAGACCCAGTACTTC CASSSYDRVQETQYF
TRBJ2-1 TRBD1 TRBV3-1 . TGTGCCAGCAGCCGTCGAGGACAGGAAAAGTTCTTC CASSRRGQEKFF